Below are 6 T cell receptor beta chains sequenced from a single sample in a study of T cell responses to AZD1222 COVID-19 vaccine. Assay used: immunoSEQ multiplex PCR; TCRdb lists only in-frame clones, some missing. In the table there are some 170,000 clones, over 85% of which are singletons. The sample was peripheral blood, taken on day 0 of AZD1222 vaccination. These receptors were obtained from an adult in good health.

The chain employs TRBV6-5 and TRBJ2-1, with D unclear. The CDR3 contains 15 residues. Trimming cost V 5 bases and J 1 base, with 12 bases left between them. Germline V gene sequence: CDR1 MNHEY, CDR2 SVGAGI. The CDR3 loop reads CASSPSPQSYNEQFF. CDR3 nucleotide sequence: TGTGCCAGCAGTCCCTCACCCCAATCCTACAATGAGCAGTTCTTC.

The chain has TRBV29-1 and TRBJ2-1; no reliable D call. Trimming shortened V by 4 bases and J by 3 bases, and 16 bases separated the two germline ends. The CDR3 consists of 15 residues. Germline CDR1 is SQVTM and CDR2 is ANQGSEA. This CDR3 is CSVGGVETNYNEQFF. The CDR3 DNA follows: TGCAGCGTTGGAGGAGTGGAGACAAACTACAATGAGCAGTTCTTC.

The chain carries TRBV2 and TRBJ2-6, with D maybe TRBD1 (6 bases). The germline CDR1 and CDR2 sequences are SNHLY and FYNNEI. This CDR3 has 15 residues. Trimming left V 6 bases short and J 4 bases short, with 13 bases between. CDR3 in DNA: TGTGCCAGCAGATCAGGGGTGATAGGGGCCAACGTCCTGACTTTC. Its translation: CASRSGVIGANVLTF. The entire variable domain, with the rest obtained from reference TRBV2 and TRBJ2-6, is as follows: EPEVTQTPSHQVTQMGQEVILRCVPISNHLYFYWYRQILGQKVEFLVSFYNNEISEKSEIFDDQFSVERPDGSNFTLKIRSTKLEDSAMYFCASRSGVIGANVLTFGAGSRLTVL.

The rearrangement uses TRBV29-1 and TRBJ1-1; possibly TRBD1 for D (6 bases). The ends were cut back, 0 bases at V and 7 bases at J, with 12 bases in the middle. Per the germline V gene, CDR1 is SQVTM and CDR2 is ANQGSEA. This CDR3 has 13 amino acids. CDR3 sequence (DNA): TGCAGCGTTGAAGACCCAGGGGTCCGTGAAGCTTTCTTT. The encoded protein is CSVEDPGVREAFF.

This chain uses TRBV5-4 with TRBJ2-3, with 13 bases identical to TRBD2. Germline V gene lookup returns CDR1 SGHNT and CDR2 YYREEE (reference sequence). The V segment lost 2 bases and the J segment 5 bases; nucleotides outside the gene matches: 2. CDR3 length equals 15 residues. The CDR3, as DNA: TGTGCCAGCAGCTTAACTAGCGGGAGGGGAGATACGCAGTATTTT. Its translation: CASSLTSGRGDTQYF. Filled out from reference TRBV5-4 and TRBJ2-3, the complete variable domain reads ETGVTQSPTHLIKTRGQQVTLRCSSQSGHNTVSWYQQALGQGPQFIFQYYREEENGRGNFPPRFSGLQFPNYSSELNVNALELDDSALYLCASSLTSGRGDTQYFGPGTRLTVL.

This sequence joins TRBV2 and TRBJ1-2; D is unclear. The CDR3 consists of 13 residues. Germline-derived CDR1 and CDR2 are SNHLY and FYNNEI. V gave up 5 bases and J gave up 5 bases, with 12 bases separating them. Here the CDR3 reads CASSSVELYGYTF. The CDR3 DNA sequence: TGTGCCAGCAGTAGCGTGGAGTTGTATGGCTACACCTTC. Full variable domain (rest looked up from reference TRBV2 and TRBJ1-2): EPEVTQTPSHQVTQMGQEVILRCVPISNHLYFYWYRQILGQKVEFLVSFYNNEISEKSEIFDDQFSVERPDGSNFTLKIRSTKLEDSAMYFCASSSVELYGYTFGSGTRLTVV.